Listed here are 5 T cell receptor beta chains from one sample, sequenced in a study of T cell changes during pregnancy in multiple sclerosis (dated by TCRdb to about 2019). Library method: the immunoSEQ multiplex PCR assay. As stored in TCRdb, this immuneACCESS dataset retains in-frame rearrangements with V and J assigned. A fraction of the clones does not appear; measured against another copy, unresolved V genes explain less than half of the discrepancy, and the remainder lacks a known reason. The sample table shows approximately 130,000 clones, and 90% to 96% are seen once. The ten largest clonotypes hold over 0.35% of the sample. The source was peripheral blood, collected after pregnancy. The origin of the receptors is a female donor with multiple sclerosis, enrolled in a pregnancy study.

The chain is built from TRBV19 and TRBJ2-3; 12 bases are a match to TRBD2. The CDR3 contains 15 residues. J lost 4 bases, V lost 5 bases, and 4 bases had no gene match. Per germline, CDR1 LNHDA and CDR2 SQIVND (reference sequence). The CDR3 is CASSRLAGGADTQYF. Here the CDR3 DNA reads TGTGCCAGTAGTCGGCTAGCGGGGGGGGCAGATACGCAGTATTTT.

V is TRBV7-2 and J is TRBJ2-1, with D possibly being TRBD1 (6 bases). Trimming shortened V by 4 bases and J by 7 bases, and 11 bases separated the two germline ends. Germline assignment: CDR1 SGHTA and CDR2 FQGNSA. CDR3 length: 13 residues. CDR3: CASSSTGLNEQFF. CDR3 nucleotides: TGTGCCAGCAGCTCTACAGGGCTGAATGAGCAGTTCTTC.

The gene calls are TRBV23-1 and TRBJ2-7; D is possibly TRBD2 (5 bases). TRBV23-1 is known as an ORF, though its function is uncertain. Trimming removed 6 bases at V and 0 bases at J, with 18 bases between. The CDR3 runs 16 residues. The CDR3, as DNA: TGCGCCAGCAGGGCCACGGAAGCGGAGGCCTCCTACGAGCAGTACTTC. Translating it yields CASRATEAEASYEQYF.

The chain links TRBV5-1 to TRBJ2-7, with 8 bases matching TRBD2. Germline-derived CDR1 and CDR2 are SGHRS and YFSETQ. V lost 4 bases, J lost 2 bases, and 5 bases stayed unmatched. The CDR3 runs to 14 residues. DNA of the CDR3: TGCGCCAGCAGCGGCGGGACTAGTGCCTACGAGCAGTACTTC. This translates into CASSGGTSAYEQYF.

This sequence joins TRBV5-6 and TRBJ2-7, with a weak D call TRBD2 (6 bases). The CDR3 is made up of 13 amino acids. CDR1 and CDR2 from the germline V gene are SGHDT and YYEEEE. V lost 4 bases, J lost 3 bases, and 11 bases lay in between. CDR3 coding DNA: TGTGCCAGCAGCCCTCCGGGACTCTACGAGCAGTACTTC. It is translated as CASSPPGLYEQYF.